This TCR beta chain was sequenced in a study of blood T cell repertoires in COVID-19 (TCRdb year 2020). Background for the entire study: Collaborator samples came from the United States, Italy and Spain and covered acute and convalescent phases of COVID-19. The prospective study material was composed of cDNA or gDNA derived from T cells, B-cell-depleted T cells, or PBMCs. The dataset comprised deeply sampled blood TCRbeta repertoires from subjects exposed to, actively infected with, or recovered from COVID-19. The repertoires were made available in a free public database intended to serve as a resource for research on the immune response to SARS-CoV-2. The samples were drawn from two sources: the first 160 participants of the ongoing ImmuneRACE study, and 1,000 to 1,500 subjects contributed by 6 global collaborators. A de-identified subject ID, COVID-19 status, age in years and sex were almost always included in the sample metadata. Where HLA class I and class II types were available, the types were taken from metadata supplied by the sample provider, not from assay-based typing.

The immunoSEQ Assay, a bias-controlled multiplex PCR, was used to amplify TCRbeta CDR3 regions from genomic DNA. Per the original workflow: Nucleated cell counts per sample were estimated from amplification of reference gene primers within the assay. Sequence reads were collapsed and filtered to measure the absolute abundance of every unique TCRbeta CDR3 rearrangement. For each sample, productive Simpson clonality was calculated as the square root of Simpson's diversity index over productive rearrangements. Sourced from immuneACCESS, this table was stored by TCRdb with only in-frame sequences that have V and J called. A share of the clones is absent; for the studies checked, an unresolved V gene accounts for under half, and the remainder has no known explanation. V and J calls plus clone size are reproduced from that table; the DNA served to infer D and trimming. In this sample the table shows roughly 300,000 clones, around 84% of which occur a single time. The ten largest clones take up about 2.5% of the sample.

Enrolling through a virtual design, the prospective study's participants ranged in age from roughly 18 to 90 years and lived across 24 United States geographic areas. Cohort assignment in the prospective study relied on participant-reported clinical history from a screening survey and a study questionnaire. For ImmuneRACE Cohort 3, a participant was defined as recovered based on two consecutive negative NP/OP PCR tests, clearance by a healthcare professional, or resolution of symptoms. In the prospective study, mobile phlebotomists collected whole blood, serum and a nasopharyngeal or oropharyngeal swab from each participant. Participants in the prospective study had the option to provide additional blood draws and questionnaires over a 2-month period. Blood samples from the prospective study were shipped frozen or at room temperature prior to DNA extraction. The germline V gene encodes CDR1 KGHSH and CDR2 LQKENI. The CDR3 runs 17 residues from the cysteine to the phenylalanine. The kept DNA is CDR3 alone, 51 bases in frame from the first base. V and J are trimmed by 4 bases and 5 bases, and the gene matches miss 8 bases of the junction.

The full study reports these points: How much clinical and demographic metadata was included differed by source and by participant, and the metadata was provided uncurated.

Note on this clone: Its specific antigen is unknown. Base qualities are not recorded, but no much larger clone differs from it by a single base.

This TCR came from a woman in her 50s who had recovered from COVID-19. The chain uses TRBV18 and TRBJ2-5; 15 central nucleotides agree with TRBD2. Sequencing was carried out using PBMCs or T cells enriched from blood (not recorded which). This receptor carries the CDR3 CASSLNGLAGGMETQYF. The nucleotide sequence is TGTGCCAGCTCACTAAACGGACTAGCGGGAGGGATGGAGACCCAGTACTTC.